This TCR delta chain was sequenced for a study of gamma-delta T cells after stem cell transplantation. With respect to this clone: This probably arose from a read error, given a far larger clone one base away.

With CATT, TCRdb re-called clones from the RT-PCR reads. The sample has 1,400 or so delta-chain clones; 2.2% are singletons. This CDR3 region has 15 residues. CDR1 is GEAIGNYY and CDR2 is EKD in the germline V gene. The chain employs TRDV2 and TRDJ1, with 7 bases matching TRDD3. This receptor was obtained from a human donor. It is not recorded whose cells these are; they may come from a transplant donor. Material for sequencing was gamma-delta T cells. CDR3 coding DNA: TGTGCCTGTGACACCGTGGGGGAAGTCACCGATAAACCCATCTTT. The encoded protein is CACDTVGEVTDKPIF.